Shown below are 21 T cell receptor beta chains from a single sample sequenced in a study of cytomegalovirus exposure and HLA in healthy donors. PCR employed 60 Vbeta and 13 Jbeta primers. TCRdb keeps only in-frame clones here, not all; method: immunoSEQ multiplex PCR. The sample has about 130,000 clones, approximately 84% seen once; the top ten hold roughly 2.5%. Source material: PBMCs. These receptors came from a boy aged 2 to 10 in good health and CMV-seronegative.

The genes are TRBV10-3 and TRBJ2-2; D is possibly TRBD2 (5 bases). Germline V gene lookup returns CDR1 ENHRY and CDR2 SYGVKD. V was clipped by 5 bases and J by 6 bases, with 10 bases between them. This CDR3 contains 13 residues. The CDR3 nucleotides are TGTGCCATCAGTTACCGGGAAGCCGGGGAGCTGTTTTTT. It is translated as CAISYREAGELFF.

This chain joins TRBV6-6 and TRBJ2-7, with D tentatively TRBD1 (6 bases). The CDR3 covers 14 residues. Between the trimmed V and J ends, which lost 6 bases and 2 bases, there was a span of 14 bases. The V gene's germline CDR1 is MNHNY and CDR2 SVGAGI (reference sequence). The CDR3 nucleotides are TGTGCCAGCAGAGGGACGTGGACAGCCTACGAGCAGTACGTC. Protein sequence: CASRGTWTAYEQYV.

V is TRBV4-2 and J is TRBJ2-7; a possible D gene is TRBD1 (5 bases). CDR1 and CDR2 from the germline V gene are LGHNA and YNFKEQ. V was pared by 0 bases and J by 2 bases, with 14 bases between. This CDR3 has 16 residues. CDR3 coding DNA: TGTGCCAGCAGCCAAGAACGACAGCTCTCCCCCTACGAGCAGTACTTC. This sequence encodes CASSQERQLSPYEQYF.

CDR3 in amino acids: CASSESVGMNTEAFF. CDR3 nucleotide sequence: TGTGCCAGCAGTGAATCGGTCGGTATGAACACTGAAGCTTTCTTT. This chain joins TRBV25-1 and TRBJ1-1; unclear D gene. The CDR3 has 15 residues. V gave up 1 base and J gave up 0 bases, with 9 bases separating them. Germline CDR1 and CDR2: MGHDK and SYGVNS.

The CDR3 DNA is TGCGCCAGCAGCTTGATTCCGGGTTCCGGGGAGCTGTTTTTT. It translates to CASSLIPGSGELFF. The chain carries TRBV5-1 and TRBJ2-2; D not resolved. V lost 1 base and J lost 6, with 10 bases in between. Looked up from germline, CDR1 is SGHRS and CDR2 is YFSETQ. CDR3 length equals 14 residues. The entire variable domain, with the rest obtained from reference TRBV5-1 and TRBJ2-2, is as follows: KAGVTQTPRYLIKTRGQQVTLSCSPISGHRSVSWYQQTPGQGLQFLFEYFSETQRNKGNFPGRFSGRQFSNSRSEMNVSTLELGDSALYLCASSLIPGSGELFFGEGSRLTVL.

The rearrangement uses TRBV5-4 and TRBJ2-1; 10 nucleotides agree with TRBD2. Trimming took 1 base from V and 5 from J; bases not matched to a gene: 0. The CDR3 length is 14 residues. Germline CDR1 and CDR2: SGHNT and YYREEE (reference sequence). This CDR3 reads CASSLTSGNNEQFF. The CDR3 nucleotides read TGTGCCAGCAGCTTGACTAGCGGGAACAATGAGCAGTTCTTC.

The rearrangement links TRBV18 to TRBJ1-1; perhaps TRBD1 as D (5 bases). Trimming pared 2 bases from V and 0 bases from J, leaving 19 bases between. The length of the CDR3 is 18 residues. Germline CDR1 KGHSH, CDR2 LQKENI. CDR3 sequence (DNA): TGTGCCAGCTCACCAATCCAAAGGGGTCGGACCATGAACACTGAAGCTTTCTTT. Translation: CASSPIQRGRTMNTEAFF.

The chain is built from TRBV14 and TRBJ1-3, with 7 bases identical to TRBD1. The V segment lost 0 bases and the J segment 1 base; nucleotides outside the gene matches: 3. Germline V gene lookup returns CDR1 SGHDN and CDR2 FVKESK. This CDR3 contains 16 residues. CDR3 sequence: CASSQDHRGSGNTIYF. The CDR3 nucleotides read TGTGCCAGCAGCCAAGATCACAGGGGTTCTGGAAACACCATATATTTT. Looking up the rest from reference TRBV14 and TRBJ1-3 gives the full variable domain: EAGVTQFPSHSVIEKGQTVTLRCDPISGHDNLYWYRRVMGKEIKFLLHFVKESKQDESGMPNNRFLAERTGGTYSTLKVQPAELEDSGVYFCASSQDHRGSGNTIYFGEGSWLTVV.

This clone appeared once. This rearrangement joins TRBV5-4 to TRBJ1-4, with 10 bases lining up with TRBD1. The CDR3 totals 15 residues. Per the germline V gene, CDR1 is SGHNT and CDR2 is YYREEE (reference sequence). The junction had 5 bases not matched to a gene; V was cut back by 2 bases and J by 7 bases. CDR3 amino acids: CASSFPTGGGEKLFF. DNA for the CDR3: TGTGCCAGCAGCTTTCCGACAGGGGGCGGTGAAAAACTGTTTTTT.

This chain links TRBV9 with TRBJ1-2; 11 bases line up with TRBD1. The junction had 20 bases not matched to a gene; V was cut back by 3 bases and J by 4 bases. CDR3 size: 20 residues. The germline V gene encodes CDR1 SGDLS and CDR2 YYNGEE. In DNA form, the CDR3 reads TGTGCCAGCAGCGCCAACCCTTCCGGACAGGGGGCGAGAAGTAGCTATGGCTACACCTTC. It specifies CASSANPSGQGARSSYGYTF.

The chain recombines TRBV6-1 with TRBJ1-5; perhaps TRBD1 as D (5 bases). The CDR3 loop spans 14 amino acids. Trimming left V 3 bases short and J 4 bases short, with 10 bases between. Germline-derived CDR1 and CDR2 are MNHNS and SASEGT. This CDR3 is CASSDRGENQPQHF. The CDR3 DNA is TGTGCCAGCAGTGATAGGGGCGAAAATCAGCCCCAGCATTTT.

This clone was seen only a few times. The chain carries TRBV4-3 and TRBJ2-1; 10 bases match TRBD2. Germline-derived CDR1 and CDR2 are LGHNA and YSLEER. The CDR3 consists of 16 residues. V lost 0 bases and J lost 9; bases outside the gene matches: 8. The CDR3 DNA is TGCGCCAGCAGCCAAGATACGGAGCGGGGGGGCCGTGAGCAGTTCTTC. This translates into CASSQDTERGGREQFF.

The chain carries TRBV27 and TRBJ1-4; D not resolved. Germline CDR1 and CDR2: MNHEY and SMNVEV (reference sequence). The V gene lost 8 bases and the J gene lost 4 bases, with 11 bases spanning the gap. CDR3 length equals 13 residues. The CDR3 loop reads CASATEFNEKLFF. CDR3 DNA: TGTGCCAGCGCCACAGAATTTAATGAAAAACTGTTTTTT.

The gene calls are TRBV7-9 and TRBJ1-6, with a weak D call TRBD1 (6 bases). The CDR3 is made up of 14 amino acids. Trimming stripped 1 base from V and 9 bases from J, with 10 bases between. Germline V gene data show CDR1 as SEHNR and CDR2 as FQNEAQ (reference sequence). The CDR3: CASSLVRGSSPLHF. The DNA of the CDR3 is TGTGCCAGCAGCTTAGTCAGGGGAAGTTCACCCCTCCACTTT.

The rearrangement uses TRBV10-3 and TRBJ1-6; 7 nucleotides match TRBD1. J gave up 2 bases and V 3 bases, and 4 bases lay outside the gene matches. This CDR3 is 16 amino acids long. Germline lookup yields CDR1 ENHRY and CDR2 SYGVKD. CDR3: CAISEGGSTYNSPLHF. CDR3 DNA sequence: TGTGCCATCAGTGAAGGGGGCAGCACCTATAATTCACCCCTCCACTTT.

J is TRBJ2-3 and V is TRBV5-4; TRBD2 agrees at 11 bases. Losses at the gene ends were 0 bases for V and 5 bases for J; bases not matched to a gene: 2. Germline CDR1 SGHNT, CDR2 YYREEE (reference sequence). The CDR3 length is 15 residues. The CDR3 sequence: CASSLAGLAGDTQYF. CDR3 nucleotides: TGTGCCAGCAGCTTGGCCGGACTAGCGGGAGATACGCAGTATTTT.

The J gene is TRBJ1-2, the V gene TRBV5-1; 8 nucleotides agree with TRBD1. The trim removed 4 bases at V and 4 bases at J, leaving 6 bases unmatched. Looked up from germline, CDR1 is SGHRS and CDR2 is YFSETQ. The CDR3 extends over 14 amino acids. The CDR3 region is CASSQTGVGYGYTF. The CDR3 DNA is TGCGCCAGCAGCCAGACAGGGGTAGGCTATGGCTACACCTTC.

The chain combines TRBV25-1 with TRBJ2-7, with D perhaps TRBD1 (6 bases). V lost 3 bases and J 3 bases, leaving 15 bases between the germline ends. Germline CDR1 and CDR2: MGHDK and SYGVNS. The CDR3 contains 15 residues. As DNA, the CDR3 is TGTGCCAGCAGTGAGCCCGGACAGATCCTCTACGAGCAGTACTTC. Amino acid sequence: CASSEPGQILYEQYF.

This chain connects TRBV2 to TRBJ1-2; weak D call: TRBD1 (6 bases). CDR1 SNHLY and CDR2 FYNNEI come from the germline V gene. The CDR3 is made up of 13 amino acids. V was clipped by 6 bases and J by 1 base, with 9 bases between them. The CDR3 bases are TGTGCCAGCAGGGTACAGGGTAACTATGGCTACACCTTC. The encoded protein is CASRVQGNYGYTF.

The V call is TRBV7-6, the J call TRBJ2-1, with 12 bases matching TRBD2. J lost 10 bases, V lost 5 bases, and 3 bases had no gene match. The CDR3 sequence is 13 residues long. CDR1 and CDR2 (germline): SGHVS, FNYEAQ. The CDR3: CASSPGLAGEQFF. The CDR3 nucleotides read TGTGCCAGCAGCCCTGGACTAGCGGGGGAGCAGTTCTTC.

This clone was observed a few times. The rearrangement links TRBV9 to TRBJ2-4; TRBD1 is a possible D gene (5 bases). CDR1 and CDR2 (germline): SGDLS, YYNGEE. This CDR3 region has 18 residues. The V end was cut by 4 bases, the J end by 0 bases, with 20 bases between. The CDR3 sequence is CASSPGERGTVAKNIQYF. The CDR3 region has the DNA TGTGCCAGCAGCCCCGGAGAAAGGGGCACCGTAGCCAAAAACATTCAGTACTTC.